The source of this TCR beta chain is a study of OX40 agonist ivuxolimab in advanced cancers. Study context: Dose-escalation patients were diagnosed with hepatocellular carcinoma, melanoma, renal cell cancer or head and neck cancer. Whole-study findings and limits: CD8+ T cells (on average) carried more expanded clones than CD4+ T cells. People who partly responded at 0.1-3.0 mg/kg had some of the least clonal expansion seen. Specificity for antigen went undetermined in the expanded peripheral T cells.

This clone was seen only once. Its antigen is undetermined. From germline, CDR1 is SGHTA and CDR2 FQGNSA. This CDR3 has 12 residues. Trimming pared 2 bases from V and 5 bases from J, leaving 6 bases between. Profiling relied on immunoSEQ multiplex PCR, and the TCRdb table lists in-frame clones only, not all of them. The repertoire has about 100,000 clones, under 85% of them found once; the top ten carry 5.5%. The sample in question was CD4+ or CD8+ T cells sorted from blood, obtained in a trial of the OX40 agonist ivuxolimab. The receptor was derived from an adult with an advanced solid tumor such as melanoma, head and neck, liver or kidney cancer. This chain joins TRBV7-2 and TRBJ2-5; tentatively, D is TRBD1 (5 bases). In DNA, the CDR3 is TGTGCCAGCAGCTTAAAGGGGGAGACCCAGTACTTC. This sequence encodes CASSLKGETQYF.